What follows are 15 T cell receptor beta chains derived from one specimen sequenced in a study of PD-L1 blockade in urothelial cancer. Profiling relied on immunoSEQ multiplex PCR, and the TCRdb table lists in-frame clones only, not all of them. The data hold roughly 32,000 clones, with more than 65% observed a single time. Sequencing was performed on PBMCs, taken around atezolizumab (anti-PD-L1) treatment. The receptors here all came from a man between 60 and 70 years old with urothelial cancer.

The V and J genes are TRBV4-1 and TRBJ2-1; 9 bases fit TRBD1. The trim removed 2 bases at V and 4 bases at J, leaving 6 bases unmatched. CDR1 and CDR2 from the germline V gene are MGHRA and YSYEKL. The CDR3 spans 16 residues. The CDR3 protein is CASSQPGTGPYNEQFF. As DNA, the CDR3 is TGCGCCAGCAGCCAACCCGGGACAGGGCCATACAATGAGCAGTTCTTC.

V gene TRBV7-9 combines with J gene TRBJ1-4; D gene uncertain. CDR1 SEHNR and CDR2 FQNEAQ come from the germline V gene (reference sequence). The V and J ends lost 6 bases and 0 bases respectively, with 8 bases between them. There are 14 residues in the CDR3. CDR3 nucleotides: TGTGCCAGCAGTAAAACGGCAACTAATGAAAAACTGTTTTTT. This gives the protein CASSKTATNEKLFF.

The chain joins TRBV5-6 to TRBJ1-3; tentatively, D is TRBD1 (5 bases). Trimming removed 0 bases from V and 8 bases from J, with 9 bases in between. The CDR3 consists of 13 residues. Germline V CDR1 and CDR2: SGHDT, YYEEEE. The CDR3 sequence: CASSLVTEYTIYF. The CDR3 coding sequence is TGTGCCAGCAGCTTGGTGACAGAGTACACCATATATTTT.

The rearrangement uses TRBV6-5 and TRBJ2-3; the match to TRBD1 covers 9 bases. The germline V gene has CDR1 MNHEY and CDR2 SVGAGI. Trimming removed 0 bases from V and 6 bases from J; junction bases left unmatched: 7. CDR3 size: 16 residues. In DNA form, the CDR3 reads TGTGCCAGCAGTTACTCCGGGACAGGGAATGGGGATACGCAGTATTTT. It encodes CASSYSGTGNGDTQYF.

The chain carries TRBV30 and TRBJ2-7, with D tentatively TRBD1 (6 bases). Between the trimmed V and J ends, which lost 3 bases and 0 bases, there was a span of 12 bases. This CDR3 is built from 14 residues. CDR1 is GTSNPN and CDR2 is SVGIG in the germline V gene (reference sequence). The CDR3 sequence is CAWRNRVSSYEQYF. CDR3 sequence (DNA): TGTGCCTGGAGAAACAGGGTTAGCTCCTACGAGCAGTACTTC.

As for this clone: At one boundary the junction diverges from the germline segment, which might be a read error. J is TRBJ1-5 and V is TRBV4-1; 8 nucleotides agree with TRBD1. CDR1 is MGHRA, CDR2 YSYEKL, per germline. The length of the CDR3 is 13 residues. The CDR3 region is CASSQDRDRPPHF. DNA for the CDR3: TGCGCCAGCAGCCAAGATAGGGACAGGCCCCCGCATTTT.

The chain links TRBV10-2 to TRBJ1-2; tentative D call: TRBD1 (6 bases). Trimming removed 3 bases from V and 5 bases from J, with 7 bases in between. Germline V lookup: CDR1 WSHSY, CDR2 SAAADI. CDR3 length: 12 amino acids. DNA of the CDR3: TGCGCCAGCAGTGAACAGGGATATGGCTACACCTTC. Amino acid sequence: CASSEQGYGYTF.

The chain has TRBV12-5 and TRBJ1-1, with a weak D call TRBD1 (5 bases). Trimming removed 7 bases from V and 4 bases from J, with 19 bases in between. The CDR3 runs 15 residues. Germline values: CDR1 LGHNT, CDR2 FRNRAP. The DNA for the CDR3 is TGTGCTAGTGACCCCCGGCAGTACAGGTTCACTGAAGCTTTCTTT. Its translation: CASDPRQYRFTEAFF.

The V gene is TRBV5-1, the J gene TRBJ2-7; 8 bases line up with TRBD1. Trimming at V came to 3 bases and at J to 7 bases, leaving 12 bases not matched to a gene. The length of the CDR3 is 15 residues. CDR1 and CDR2 from the germline V gene are SGHRS and YFSETQ. The CDR3 bases are TGCGCCAGCAGCTCCCGGACAGGGTCCTTTACGGAGCAGTACTTC. Translating gives CASSSRTGSFTEQYF. Filled out from reference TRBV5-1 and TRBJ2-7, the complete variable domain reads KAGVTQTPRYLIKTRGQQVTLSCSPISGHRSVSWYQQTPGQGLQFLFEYFSETQRNKGNFPGRFSGRQFSNSRSEMNVSTLELGDSALYLCASSSRTGSFTEQYFGPGTRLTVT.

The J gene is TRBJ2-2, the V gene TRBV21-1; the table calls TRBD1, which could not be checked here. TRBV21-1 is described as a pseudogene. This CDR3 comprises 16 residues. CDR3 in DNA: TGTGCCAGCAGCACCAGGGACAGGGGAATCACCGGGGAGCTGTTTTTT. Translated: CASSTRDRGITGELFF.

The gene calls are TRBV29-1 and TRBJ1-5; D remains unclear. CDR1 and CDR2 from the germline V gene are SQVTM and ANQGSEA. CDR3 length equals 13 residues. Trimming removed 4 bases from V and 0 bases from J, with 7 bases in between. The CDR3 spells CSVVEDSNQPQHF. CDR3 sequence (DNA): TGCAGCGTTGTGGAGGATAGCAATCAGCCCCAGCATTTT.

Note on this clone: The germline gene is not matched at one end of the junction; a read error may be the cause. This sample includes further DNA sequences coding for the same CDR3. The chain carries TRBV23-1 and TRBJ2-7, with D possibly being TRBD1 (6 bases). TRBV23-1 is filed as an ORF, its function uncertain. The CDR3 extends over 13 amino acids. CDR3 in amino acids: CASSQDSSYEQYF. In DNA, the CDR3 is TGTGCCAGCAGCCAGGACAGTTCCTACGAGCAGTACTTC.

CDR3 DNA: TGTGCCACCAGCAGAGATAGTGGAGTACGGGGCACAGATACGCAGTATTTT. It specifies CATSRDSGVRGTDTQYF. The chain joins TRBV15 to TRBJ2-3; D not certain. V lost 0 bases and J 1 base, leaving 14 bases between the germline ends. Germline CDR1 is LNHNV and CDR2 is YYDKDF (reference sequence). This CDR3 contains 17 residues.

This clone was observed a single time. The chain recombines TRBV6-5 with TRBJ1-2; a weak D match, TRBD1 (5 bases). Trimming took off 2 bases at V and 3 bases at J, with 7 bases between the two ends. The CDR3 runs to 13 residues. Germline V gene sequence: CDR1 MNHEY, CDR2 SVGAGI. CDR3 in amino acids: CASSYGADYGYTF. The CDR3, as DNA: TGTGCCAGCAGTTACGGGGCAGACTATGGCTACACCTTC.

This chain joins TRBV28 and TRBJ2-4; D ambiguous. The CDR3 contains 11 residues. The germline V gene has CDR1 MDHEN and CDR2 SYDVKM. V lost 5 bases and J lost 6, with 5 bases in between. As DNA, the CDR3 is TGTGCCAGCAGTGAGCGAAACATTCAGTACTTC. Protein sequence: CASSERNIQYF. The variable domain in full, with the rest retrieved from reference TRBV28 and TRBJ2-4, is DVKVTQSSRYLVKRTGEKVFLECVQDMDHENMFWYRQDPGLGLRLIYFSYDVKMKEKGDIPEGYSVSREKKERFSLILESASTNQTSMYLCASSERNIQYFGAGTRLSVL.